This TCR beta chain was sequenced in a study of blood T cell repertoires in COVID-19. Only in-frame clones appear in the TCRdb table, and some are missing; sequencing was by immunoSEQ multiplex PCR. The data contain about 73,000 clones, 70% to 85% of them singletons. This sequence originates from a woman aged 60-75 years with acute or convalescent COVID-19. What was sequenced was peripheral blood.

CDR3 loop: CASKTTDRGVNYGYTF. CDR3 sequence (DNA): TGTGCCAGCAAAACCACGGACAGGGGCGTCAACTATGGCTACACCTTC. The rearrangement joins TRBV27 to TRBJ1-2; TRBD1 aligns across 9 bases. CDR3 length: 16 amino acids. Germline V gene sequence: CDR1 MNHEY, CDR2 SMNVEV (reference sequence). V trimming: 7 bases; J trimming: 2 bases; junction bases outside the gene matches: 11.